Reported below is one T cell receptor (beta chain). Its antigen is currently unknown. This sample also contains other DNA sequences that code for the same CDR3. The sample belongs to a study of T cell responses to AZD1222 COVID-19 vaccine. Study results and caveats: There were mostly white British donors and more females than males, and clonal diversity was possibly underestimated. Repertoire sampling was restricted to post-peak T cell response timepoints.

V was trimmed by 2 bases and J by 2 bases, leaving 6 bases between them. The CDR3 spans 13 residues. Germline CDR1 reads MNHNS; CDR2 reads SASEGT. The data were produced by immunoSEQ multiplex PCR, yet TCRdb's version contains in-frame clones alone and is incomplete. The table lists some 150,000 clones, roughly nine tenths of them singletons. This TCR came from an adult in good health. The V and J genes are TRBV6-1 and TRBJ1-1; D call uncertain. The source was peripheral blood, collected on day 0 of MenACWY control vaccination. The CDR3 reads CASSETGNTEAFF. The CDR3 region has the DNA TGTGCCAGCAGTGAAACGGGAAACACTGAAGCTTTCTTT.